The 25 T cell receptor beta chains presented below share a single source sample, sequenced in a study of spatial heterogeneity in lung cancer. For these TCRs, the target antigens are not known. Via MiXCR, TCRdb re-called the 5' RACE reads, giving one row per CDR3 protein. The sample includes more than 7,500 distinct CDR3 sequences, about 8.8% of them seen just once. Time point specified: sample taken at primary tumor resection. Study-level findings and limits: Intratumoral expanded alpha and beta TCR counts were found to track tumor mutation counts.

The sequences come from lung tumor tissue, collected at surgery. These receptor sequences come from a male donor with early-stage non-small cell lung cancer.

This clonotype was detected many times. This sequence joins TRBV20-1 and TRBJ1-2; a possible D gene is TRBD1 (5 bases). Germline CDR1 and CDR2: DFQATT and SNEGSKA (reference sequence). The V and J ends lost 5 bases and 8 bases respectively, with 18 bases between them. The CDR3 has 13 amino acids. In DNA, the CDR3 is TGCAGTGCTGAGGAAGAGAGGGGCTTAGGCTACACCTTC. Its protein is CSAEEERGLGYTF.

This clonotype has a count of ten or more. The CDR3 spells CASSRLAQETQYF. CDR3 bases: TGTGCCAGCTCAAGACTAGCCCAAGAGACCCAGTACTTC. V is TRBV7-3 and J is TRBJ2-5, with TRBD2 matching over 7 bases. V trimming: 8 bases; J trimming: 1 base; junction bases outside the gene matches: 4. Per the germline V gene, CDR1 is SGHTA and CDR2 is FQGTGA. The length of the CDR3 is 13 residues.

This clonotype was found many times. This CDR3 reads CASSLGGDTDTQYF. The CDR3 coding sequence is TGCGCCAGCAGCTTGGGGGGCGACACAGATACGCAGTATTTT. The chain links TRBV5-1 to TRBJ2-3; a weak D match, TRBD1 (5 bases). The CDR3 sequence is 14 residues long. CDR1 SGHRS and CDR2 YFSETQ come from the germline V gene. V lost 0 bases to trimming and J lost 2 bases, with 7 bases between them.

In its sample, this clonotype was seen many times. The chain carries TRBV20-1 and TRBJ2-7; TRBD2 matches 16 bases. The V gene end was trimmed by 5 bases and the J gene end by 3 bases; junction bases not matched to a gene: 7. Germline CDR1 and CDR2: DFQATT and SNEGSKA (reference sequence). This CDR3 is built from 16 residues. The CDR3 region is CSASGTSGGAVYEQYF. As DNA, the CDR3 is TGCAGTGCTTCCGGGACTAGCGGGGGGGCGGTCTACGAGCAGTACTTC.

The sample holds many counts of this clonotype. This sequence joins TRBV20-1 and TRBJ1-6; 7 bases are a match to TRBD1. Per germline, CDR1 DFQATT and CDR2 SNEGSKA (reference sequence). There are 16 residues in the CDR3. J was trimmed by 7 bases and V by 6 bases; bases with no gene match: 15. The CDR3 nucleotides are TGCAGTGCAGCGAAGGGGGCCGGGGGAAACAATTCACCCCTCCACTTT. It is translated as CSAAKGAGGNNSPLHF.

This clonotype was seen ten or more times. V usage is TRBV5-6 and J usage is TRBJ2-2; no reliable D call. Germline V lookup: CDR1 SGHDT, CDR2 YYEEEE. The CDR3 sequence is 11 residues long. V was pared by 3 bases and J by 9 bases, with 6 bases between. The CDR3, as DNA: TGTGCCAGCAGCTACTCACGGGAGCTGTTTTTT. Amino acid sequence: CASSYSRELFF.

This clonotype has a count of ten or more. As DNA, the CDR3 is TGCAGCGCGGCCGGGACTAGCGACGAGCAGTACTTC. It encodes CSAAGTSDEQYF. The chain couples TRBV29-1 to TRBJ2-7, with 10 bases aligning to TRBD2. This CDR3 comprises 12 residues. J was trimmed by 5 bases and V by 7 bases; bases with no gene match: 5. The V gene's germline CDR1 is SQVTM and CDR2 ANQGSEA.

This clonotype has more than one count but fewer than ten. This may be a read error: a much more frequent sequence differs by one nucleotide. The chain has TRBV5-1 and TRBJ1-4; D is uncertain. CDR1 is SGHRS, CDR2 YFSETQ, per germline. This CDR3 spans 13 amino acids. Trimming removed 6 bases at V and 4 bases at J, with 10 bases between. The CDR3 sequence: CASTVGFNEKLFF. In nucleotides, the CDR3 is TGCGCCAGCACCGTCGGTTTTAATGAAAAACTGTTTTTT.

This clonotype has at least ten counts. The chain links TRBV19 to TRBJ1-1; 12 nucleotides align to TRBD1. The CDR3 spans 16 residues. The J segment lost 3 bases and the V segment lost 7 bases, leaving 9 bases of the junction unmatched. Germline V gene data show CDR1 as LNHDA and CDR2 as SQIVND (reference sequence). The CDR3 here is CASTAGTGGWDTEAFF. CDR3 DNA sequence: TGTGCCAGTACGGCCGGGACAGGGGGCTGGGACACTGAAGCTTTCTTT.

The chain employs TRBV7-2 and TRBJ2-5; D might be TRBD1 or TRBD2, each matching 5 bases. Trimming took off 1 base at V and 1 base at J, with 7 bases between the two ends. The CDR3 has 14 residues. Germline V gene data show CDR1 as SGHTA and CDR2 as FQGNSA. CDR3 amino acids: CASSLVGTQETQYF. In nucleotides, the CDR3 is TGTGCCAGCAGCTTAGTAGGGACCCAAGAGACCCAGTACTTC.

By sample share, this clonotype is medium-sized. This chain joins TRBV4-2 and TRBJ2-5; no clear D gene. The CDR3 is 14 residues long. In germline, CDR1 is LGHNA, CDR2 YNFKEQ. Deletions cut 5 bases from V and 7 bases from J, with 17 bases between. CDR3 nucleotides: TGTGCCAGCAGCTTAGGTGGGCCCCGTGCGACCCAGTACTTC. It is translated as CASSLGGPRATQYF.

This clonotype was counted ten times or more. The chain couples TRBV2 to TRBJ1-1, with D possibly being TRBD1 (5 bases). This CDR3 has 11 amino acids. Germline V gene sequence: CDR1 SNHLY, CDR2 FYNNEI. The V gene lost 2 bases and the J gene lost 10 bases, with 8 bases spanning the gap. CDR3: CASSERGGAFF. In nucleotides, the CDR3 is TGTGCCAGCAGTGAACGGGGGGGAGCTTTCTTT.

Only a few counts were recorded for this clonotype. J is TRBJ1-6 and V is TRBV12-3 or TRBV12-4; TRBD1 matches at 9 bases. CDR3 length equals 15 residues. V trimming: 4 bases; J trimming: 8 bases; junction bases outside the gene matches: 6. The CDR3: CASSSSTGGHSPLHF. Here the CDR3 DNA reads TGTGCCAGCAGTTCCTCCACAGGGGGCCATTCACCCCTCCACTTT.

Ten or more counts support this clonotype. This sequence joins TRBV7-2 and TRBJ1-5; D gene unclear. The CDR3 covers 15 residues. Germline CDR1 reads SGHTA; CDR2 reads FQGNSA. Trimming removed 0 bases at V and 2 bases at J, with 8 bases between. CDR3 bases: TGTGCCAGCAGCTTAGCCGTCGGGGGCAATCAGCCCCAGCATTTT. Its protein is CASSLAVGGNQPQHF.

The V call is TRBV10-2, the J call TRBJ2-3; 8 nucleotides match TRBD1. The CDR3 covers 16 residues. V was pared by 6 bases and J by 0 bases, with 8 bases of the junction left unmatched. CDR1 is WSHSY, CDR2 SAAADI, per germline. The CDR3 nucleotides are TGCGCCAGCAGATCCGGGACAGGTACTAGCACAGATACGCAGTATTTT. This sequence encodes CASRSGTGTSTDTQYF.

There are many counts of this clonotype. This chain uses TRBV12-3 or TRBV12-4 with TRBJ2-5; 10 bases line up with TRBD2. This CDR3 is built from 15 residues. The J segment lost 5 bases and the V segment lost 6 bases, leaving 9 bases of the junction unmatched. The CDR3, as DNA: TGTGCCAGCAGAGAACTAGCGGGGATGGTGGAGACCCAGTACTTC. As protein: CASRELAGMVETQYF.

This clonotype showed up many times. The V gene is TRBV5-4, the J gene TRBJ1-6; TRBD1 is a possible D gene (5 bases). Germline values: CDR1 SGHNT, CDR2 YYREEE (reference sequence). The CDR3 extends over 14 amino acids. The germline V and J ends were trimmed by 5 bases and 9 bases, with 15 bases remaining between them. CDR3 bases: TGTGCCAGCAGTACAGGCGCCTATGGTTCACCCCTCCACTTT. Its translation is CASSTGAYGSPLHF.

This clonotype was found many times. CDR3 DNA: TGTGCCAGCAGCCAAGCCCGGGATAAGCCCTACGAGCAGTACTTC. It specifies CASSQARDKPYEQYF. The gene calls are TRBV4-2 and TRBJ2-7; D perhaps matches TRBD2 (5 bases). Germline CDR1 reads LGHNA; CDR2 reads YNFKEQ. V was cut by 1 base and J by 2 bases, with 12 bases left in between. CDR3 length equals 15 residues.

This clonotype appeared a few times. The rearrangement uses TRBV20-1 and TRBJ2-1; 10 bases align to TRBD2. The length of the CDR3 is 14 residues. Per germline, CDR1 DFQATT and CDR2 SNEGSKA (reference sequence). The junction had 11 bases not matched to a gene; V was cut back by 3 bases and J by 12 bases. The CDR3 coding sequence is TGCAGTGCTAGTCCCCCTTCTATAGCGGGAGGGCAGTTCTTC. It yields the protein CSASPPSIAGGQFF.

Ten or more counts support this clonotype. V is TRBV11-2 and J is TRBJ2-1, with 10 bases that match TRBD2. CDR3 size: 19 residues. Germline V gene data show CDR1 as SGHAT and CDR2 as FQNNGV. With 5 bases clipped from V and 2 bases from J, the junction kept 15 bases outside the gene matches. DNA for the CDR3: TGTGCCAGCAGCCCACGGGCACTGCTAGCGGGGGAGACCTACAATGAGCAGTTCTTC. Translated, it gives CASSPRALLAGETYNEQFF.

CDR3 amino acids: CASSTGTGTEAFF. The CDR3 bases are TGTGCCAGCAGCACGGGGACAGGGACTGAAGCTTTCTTT. The chain couples TRBV5-5 to TRBJ1-1; TRBD1 matches 9 bases. The V gene end was trimmed by 4 bases and the J gene end by 5 bases; junction bases not matched to a gene: 3. The CDR3 spans 13 residues. Germline V gene data show CDR1 as SGHKS and CDR2 as YYEKEE (reference sequence).

The V and J genes are TRBV20-1 and TRBJ2-3; 9 bases match TRBD2. CDR1 is DFQATT, CDR2 SNEGSKA, per germline (reference sequence). Germline trimming cut 7 bases from V and 4 bases from J; bases unmatched to any gene: 6. CDR3 size: 13 residues. The CDR3 here is CSVYSGGPDTQYF. CDR3 nucleotide sequence: TGCAGTGTTTATAGCGGGGGCCCAGATACGCAGTATTTT.

This clonotype was observed at least ten times. The rearrangement joins TRBV7-9 to TRBJ1-1, with 7 nucleotides matching TRBD1. The CDR3 runs to 13 residues. J gave up 1 base and V 10 bases, and 6 bases lay outside the gene matches. Germline V gene lookup returns CDR1 SEHNR and CDR2 FQNEAQ (reference sequence). The CDR3 reads CAIKGQPNTEAFF. Written as DNA, the CDR3 is TGTGCCATCAAGGGACAGCCGAACACTGAAGCTTTCTTT.

This clonotype was seen repeatedly, ten times or more. The rearrangement uses TRBV11-3 and TRBJ2-1, with D possibly matching TRBD2 (6 bases). Between the trimmed V and J ends, which lost 4 bases and 7 bases, there was a span of 20 bases. The germline V gene has CDR1 SGHNT and CDR2 YENEEA. CDR3 length: 16 residues. CDR3 nucleotide sequence: TGTGCCAGCAGCTCCGGCGGGGAGAGGTCTGGAAATGAGCAGTTCTTC. Residues: CASSSGGERSGNEQFF.

The chain uses TRBV10-3 and TRBJ1-4, with D maybe TRBD1 (5 bases). CDR3 length: 15 residues. From germline, CDR1 is ENHRY and CDR2 SYGVKD. Trimming shortened V by 0 bases and J by 2 bases, and 7 bases separated the two germline ends. The CDR3 nucleotides read TGTGCCATCAGTGAGTCGAGGGGCACTAATGAAAAACTGTTTTTT. This codes for CAISESRGTNEKLFF.